The 18 T cell receptor beta chains in this list originate from one sample, sequenced in a study of cytomegalovirus exposure and HLA in healthy donors. 60 Vbeta and 13 Jbeta primers were used in PCR. Clones were sequenced by immunoSEQ multiplex PCR, and TCRdb holds only the in-frame ones, with some missing. The data contain 100,000 to 150,000 clones, around 81% of them singletons. Sequencing used PBMCs. These receptors all stem from a female donor in good health and CMV-seronegative.

The chain uses TRBV5-4 and TRBJ1-5; D gene ambiguous. Deletions cut 0 bases from V and 7 bases from J, with 8 bases between. The CDR3 covers 13 residues. Germline loops: CDR1 SGHNT, CDR2 YYREEE (reference sequence). CDR3 amino acids: CASSLAGGQPQHF. CDR3 DNA sequence: TGTGCCAGCAGCTTGGCGGGTGGCCAGCCCCAGCATTTT.

The chain employs TRBV18 and TRBJ2-5; D call uncertain. The CDR3 loop spans 15 amino acids. V gave up 1 base and J gave up 3 bases, with 12 bases separating them. Germline V lookup: CDR1 KGHSH, CDR2 LQKENI. The CDR3 protein is CASSPRAEQKETQYF. The CDR3 nucleotides read TGTGCCAGCTCACCACGGGCTGAGCAGAAAGAGACCCAGTACTTC.

The rearrangement joins TRBV5-5 to TRBJ2-7; D is unclear. The V end lost 4 bases, the J end lost 0 bases, and 8 bases lay between the germline ends. Germline CDR1 and CDR2: SGHKS and YYEKEE (reference sequence). The CDR3 loop spans 13 amino acids. The CDR3 loop is CASSPAGSYEQYF. The CDR3 nucleotides read TGTGCCAGCAGCCCCGCCGGCTCCTACGAGCAGTACTTC.

V usage is TRBV28 and J usage is TRBJ2-2; 7 bases match TRBD1. The ends lost 3 bases at V and 1 base at J; junction bases unmatched: 5. The CDR3 sequence is 16 residues long. CDR1 and CDR2 (germline): MDHEN, SYDVKM. In DNA form, the CDR3 reads TGTGCCAGCAGTTTTTTCGCAGGGGGGAACACCGGGGAGCTGTTTTTT. Translated, it gives CASSFFAGGNTGELFF.

The chain links TRBV27 to TRBJ2-7; possibly TRBD2 for D (7 bases). The length of the CDR3 is 15 residues. Between the trimmed V and J ends, which lost 5 bases and 2 bases, there was a span of 16 bases. Germline values: CDR1 MNHEY, CDR2 SMNVEV (reference sequence). In DNA, the CDR3 is TGTGCCAGCAGTCCCCTCTCGGGGGGCGCCTACGAGCAGTACTTC. It yields the protein CASSPLSGGAYEQYF.

The chain couples TRBV6-6 to TRBJ2-5; D is possibly TRBD2 (6 bases). This CDR3 has 16 residues. Between the trimmed V and J ends, which lost 2 bases and 4 bases, there was a span of 17 bases. Germline V gives CDR1 MNHNY, CDR2 SVGAGI (reference sequence). The CDR3 loop reads CASSYVGRITGETQYF. Written as DNA, the CDR3 is TGTGCCAGCAGTTACGTAGGGAGGATTACGGGAGAGACCCAGTACTTC.

This clone was found a few times. This chain uses TRBV18 with TRBJ2-1; 9 nucleotides match TRBD2. Trimming at V came to 6 bases and at J to 10 bases, leaving 4 bases not matched to a gene. Germline lookup yields CDR1 KGHSH and CDR2 LQKENI. The CDR3 spans 12 residues. The CDR3 spells CASSEGLAEQFF. CDR3 sequence (DNA): TGTGCCAGCTCCGAGGGACTAGCAGAGCAGTTCTTC.

The table lists this clone with a few counts. The chain is built from TRBV4-1 and TRBJ2-7, with TRBD2 matching 9 bases. The germline V gene has CDR1 MGHRA and CDR2 YSYEKL. The J segment lost 5 bases and the V segment lost 3 bases, leaving 11 bases of the junction unmatched. The CDR3 sequence is 16 residues long. The CDR3 region is CASSQLLGLALDEQYF. DNA for the CDR3: TGCGCCAGCAGCCAGCTCCTCGGACTAGCGCTAGACGAGCAGTACTTC.

This chain links TRBV6-1 with TRBJ2-2; TRBD2 is a possible D gene (6 bases). Trimming removed 6 bases from V and 3 bases from J, with 14 bases in between. From germline, CDR1 is MNHNS and CDR2 SASEGT. The CDR3 runs 15 residues. The CDR3 sequence is CASRQEGQYTGELFF. The CDR3 DNA sequence: TGTGCCAGCAGACAGGAGGGCCAATACACCGGGGAGCTGTTTTTT.

The V call is TRBV7-3, the J call TRBJ2-1; possible D gene TRBD2, 5 bases. Germline lookup yields CDR1 SGHTA and CDR2 FQGTGA. The length of the CDR3 is 15 residues. V was clipped by 1 base and J by 2 bases, with 9 bases between them. CDR3 sequence (DNA): TGTGCCAGCAGCTTAATGGTGGAGGCCTACAATGAGCAGTTCTTC. Its translation is CASSLMVEAYNEQFF.

J is TRBJ2-5 and V is TRBV5-1; TRBD1 aligns across 10 bases. Losses at the gene ends were 3 bases for V and 0 bases for J; bases not matched to a gene: 2. CDR1 SGHRS and CDR2 YFSETQ come from the germline V gene. This CDR3 spans 15 amino acids. CDR3: CASSSGQGNQETQYF. The CDR3 DNA follows: TGCGCCAGCAGCTCGGGACAGGGGAACCAAGAGACCCAGTACTTC.

V gene TRBV6-1 combines with J gene TRBJ2-2; no reliable D call. Trimming left V 2 bases short and J 4 bases short, with 8 bases between. The CDR3 runs 14 residues. Looked up from germline, CDR1 is MNHNS and CDR2 is SASEGT. CDR3 DNA sequence: TGTGCCAGCAGTGAATGGCGGAGCACCGGGGAGCTGTTTTTT. Translation gives CASSEWRSTGELFF.

This sequence joins TRBV28 and TRBJ2-7; a possible D gene is TRBD2 (6 bases). The CDR3 totals 13 residues. Trimming took 5 bases from V and 3 from J, leaving 11 bases between them. The germline CDR1 and CDR2 sequences are MDHEN and SYDVKM. CDR3 sequence: CASSPFSGYEQYF. CDR3 coding DNA: TGTGCCAGCAGTCCATTTAGCGGCTACGAGCAGTACTTC.

V is TRBV19 and J is TRBJ2-1; 14 bases fit TRBD2. The CDR3 is made up of 17 amino acids. The germline CDR1 and CDR2 sequences are LNHDA and SQIVND (reference sequence). Trimming cost V 3 bases and J 1 base; bases outside gene matches: 2. The DNA for the CDR3 is TGTGCCAGTAGTATGGGGACTAGCGGGGGATCCTACAATGAGCAGTTCTTC. As protein: CASSMGTSGGSYNEQFF.

J is TRBJ2-5 and V is TRBV2, with 9 bases matching TRBD1. The ends lost 4 bases at V and 5 bases at J; junction bases unmatched: 11. Germline CDR1 is SNHLY and CDR2 is FYNNEI. This CDR3 comprises 16 residues. CDR3 sequence (DNA): TGTGCCAGCAGTGGAAACAACAGGGGGCAGCCGGAGACCCAGTACTTC. Amino acids: CASSGNNRGQPETQYF.

This clone was recorded once. The chain joins TRBV6-5 to TRBJ2-7; 7 nucleotides line up with TRBD2. With V trimmed by 4 bases and J by 0 bases, 6 bases remained unmatched. Per germline, CDR1 MNHEY and CDR2 SVGAGI. This CDR3 has 15 amino acids. The CDR3 reads CASSSRGRSSYEQYF. CDR3 coding DNA: TGTGCCAGCAGTTCACGCGGGAGATCCTCCTACGAGCAGTACTTC.

The CDR3 reads CASSVVDRNYGYTF. The CDR3 region has the DNA TGTGCCAGCAGCGTAGTCGACAGGAACTATGGCTACACCTTC. The V call is TRBV9, the J call TRBJ1-2, with D possibly TRBD1 on 6 matching bases. The germline V gene encodes CDR1 SGDLS and CDR2 YYNGEE. The V end lost 0 bases, the J end lost 2 bases, and 8 bases lay between the germline ends. The CDR3 has 14 residues.

V is TRBV13 and J is TRBJ1-2, with 8 bases that match TRBD1. Trimming at V came to 6 bases and at J to 8 bases, leaving 11 bases not matched to a gene. The CDR3 consists of 14 residues. The germline V gene encodes CDR1 PRHDT and CDR2 FYEKMQ (reference sequence). The CDR3 here is CASRPQGAGYGYTF. The CDR3 coding sequence is TGTGCCAGCAGACCTCAGGGGGCAGGGTACGGCTACACCTTC.